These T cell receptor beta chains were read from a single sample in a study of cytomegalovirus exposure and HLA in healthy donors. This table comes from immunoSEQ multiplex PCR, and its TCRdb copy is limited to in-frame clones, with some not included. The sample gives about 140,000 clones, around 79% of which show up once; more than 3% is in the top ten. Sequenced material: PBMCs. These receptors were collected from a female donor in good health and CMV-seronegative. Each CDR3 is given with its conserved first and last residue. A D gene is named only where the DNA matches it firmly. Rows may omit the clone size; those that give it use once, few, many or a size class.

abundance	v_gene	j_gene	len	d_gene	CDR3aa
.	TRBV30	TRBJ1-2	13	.	CAWSVQASYGYTF
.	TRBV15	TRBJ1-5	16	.	CATSRDRQDSNQPQHF
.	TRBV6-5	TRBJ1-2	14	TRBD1	CASRPDRASYGYTF
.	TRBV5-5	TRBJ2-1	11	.	CASNYVNEQFF
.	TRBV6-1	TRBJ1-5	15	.	CASSESWAGNQPQHF
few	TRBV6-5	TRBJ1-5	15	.	CASSYRQYSNQPQHF
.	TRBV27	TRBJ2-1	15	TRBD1	CASKAGTGGFNEQFF
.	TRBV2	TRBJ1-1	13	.	CASSATGGSEAFF
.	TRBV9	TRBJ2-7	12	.	CASSRTDYEQYF
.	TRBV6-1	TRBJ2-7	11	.	CASSESVAKYF
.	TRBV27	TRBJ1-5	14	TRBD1	CASSRQGRDQPQHF
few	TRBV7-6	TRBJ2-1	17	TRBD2	CASGPTSGGSSYNEQFF
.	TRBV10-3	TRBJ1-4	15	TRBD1	CAISAQGETNEKLFF
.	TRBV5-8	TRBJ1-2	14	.	CASSLVGGTYGYTF
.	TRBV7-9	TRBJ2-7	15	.	CASSLETGVIYEQYF
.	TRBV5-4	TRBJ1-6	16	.	CASRTSGTPYNSPLHF
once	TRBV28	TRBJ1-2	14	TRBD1	CASNWDSPNYGYTF
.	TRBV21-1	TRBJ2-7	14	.	CASSKVYVTYEQYF
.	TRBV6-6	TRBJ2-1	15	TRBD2	CASLLAGGPRTEQFF
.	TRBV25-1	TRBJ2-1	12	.	CASSEARYEQFF
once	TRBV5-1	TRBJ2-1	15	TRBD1	CASSLHGEGAGEQFF
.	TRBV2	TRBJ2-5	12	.	CASGQIQETQYF
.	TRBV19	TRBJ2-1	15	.	CASSIPGLDYNEQFF
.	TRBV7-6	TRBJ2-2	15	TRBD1	CASSFGTGYAGELFF
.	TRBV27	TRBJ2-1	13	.	CASSLVSYNEQFF
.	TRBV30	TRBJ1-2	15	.	CAWRQWGGDNYGYTF
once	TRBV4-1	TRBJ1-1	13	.	CASSQGGSPEAFF
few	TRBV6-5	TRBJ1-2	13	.	CASSVGRAYGYTF
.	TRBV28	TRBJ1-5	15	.	CASSASGYSNQPQHF
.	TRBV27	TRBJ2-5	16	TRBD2	CASRPGLAQRGETQYF
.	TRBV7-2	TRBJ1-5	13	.	CASSSHENQPQHF
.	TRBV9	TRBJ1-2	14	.	CASSVRGLNYGYTF
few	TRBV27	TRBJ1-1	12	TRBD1	CASSFRGTEAFF
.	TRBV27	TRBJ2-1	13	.	CASSLNAAGEQFF
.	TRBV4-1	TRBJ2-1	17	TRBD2	CASSPQSWLAGMDEQFF
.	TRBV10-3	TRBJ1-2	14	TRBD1	CAITLDRENYGYTF
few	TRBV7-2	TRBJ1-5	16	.	CASSLEFRVSNQPQHF
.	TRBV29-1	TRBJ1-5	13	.	CSVGEGSNQPQHF
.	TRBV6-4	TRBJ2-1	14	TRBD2	CASSAASGYNEQFF
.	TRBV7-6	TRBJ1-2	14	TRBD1	CASSLAGGNYGYTF
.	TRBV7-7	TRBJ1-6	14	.	CASSLRVRDSPLHF
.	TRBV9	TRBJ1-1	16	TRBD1	CASSVGTGKVKAEAFF
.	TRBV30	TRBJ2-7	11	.	CAWSVVSEQYF
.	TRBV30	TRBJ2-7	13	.	CAWSPQPHYEQYF
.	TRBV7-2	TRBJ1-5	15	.	CASSLYTGSNQPQHF
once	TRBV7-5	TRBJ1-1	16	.	CVRSSRLGGENTEAFF
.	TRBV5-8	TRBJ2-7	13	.	CASSPERSYEQYF
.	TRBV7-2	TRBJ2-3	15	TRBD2	CASTRERGNTDTQYF
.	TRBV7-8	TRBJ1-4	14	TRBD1	CASSLHRGVRKLFF
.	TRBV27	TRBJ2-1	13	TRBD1	CASRTGQYNEQFF
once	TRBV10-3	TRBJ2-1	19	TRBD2	CAIRDPGLAGLESYNEQFF